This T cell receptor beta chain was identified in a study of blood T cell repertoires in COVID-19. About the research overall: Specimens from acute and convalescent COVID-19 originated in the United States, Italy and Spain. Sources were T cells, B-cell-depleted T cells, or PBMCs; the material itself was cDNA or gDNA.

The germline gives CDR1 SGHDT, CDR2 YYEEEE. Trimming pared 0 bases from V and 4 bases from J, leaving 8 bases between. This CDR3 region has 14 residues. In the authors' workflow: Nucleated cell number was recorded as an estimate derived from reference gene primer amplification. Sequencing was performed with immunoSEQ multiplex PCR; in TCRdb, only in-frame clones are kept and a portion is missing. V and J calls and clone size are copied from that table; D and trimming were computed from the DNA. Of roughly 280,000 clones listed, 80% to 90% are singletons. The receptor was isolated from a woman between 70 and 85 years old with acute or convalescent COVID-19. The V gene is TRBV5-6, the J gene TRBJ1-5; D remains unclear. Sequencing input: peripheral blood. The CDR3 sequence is CASSLGRKNQPQHF. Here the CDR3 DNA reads TGTGCCAGCAGCTTGGGCAGGAAAAATCAGCCCCAGCATTTT.